Sequencing of this TCR beta chain was carried out in a study of cytomegalovirus exposure and HLA in healthy donors. Study-wide points: The study recorded more than 150 TCR beta chains that were cytomegalovirus-associated. Within a later analysis, the majority of CMV-associated TCR beta chains appeared HLA-restricted. TCR beta sequences reportedly predicted most subjects' HLA-A and HLA-B alleles accurately.

Both 60 Vbeta primers and 13 Jbeta primers went into the PCR. Assay used: immunoSEQ multiplex PCR; TCRdb lists only in-frame clones, some missing. This table has 150,000 to 200,000 clones, around 75% appearing once. With respect to this clone: Its specificity is not known.

Material for sequencing was PBMCs. The origin of this receptor is a male donor in good health and CMV-seronegative.

CDR3 DNA: TGTGCCAGCAGCTTTTTGGGCAGCTCCTACAATGAGCAGTTCTTC. As protein: CASSFLGSSYNEQFF. This sequence joins TRBV7-3 and TRBJ2-1; D uncertain. Trimming pared 3 bases from V and 0 bases from J, leaving 9 bases between. Germline assignment: CDR1 SGHTA and CDR2 FQGTGA. This CDR3 region has 15 residues.